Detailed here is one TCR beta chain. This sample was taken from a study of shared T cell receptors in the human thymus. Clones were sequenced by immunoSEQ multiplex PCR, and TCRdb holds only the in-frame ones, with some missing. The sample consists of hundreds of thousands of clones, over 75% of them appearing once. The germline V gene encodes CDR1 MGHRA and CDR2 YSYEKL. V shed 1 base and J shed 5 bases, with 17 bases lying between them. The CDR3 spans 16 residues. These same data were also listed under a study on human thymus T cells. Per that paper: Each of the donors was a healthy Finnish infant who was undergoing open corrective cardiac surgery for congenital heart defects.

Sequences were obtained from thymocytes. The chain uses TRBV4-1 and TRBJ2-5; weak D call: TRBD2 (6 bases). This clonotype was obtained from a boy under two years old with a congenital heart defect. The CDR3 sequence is CASSQVGWRGRETQYF. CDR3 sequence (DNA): TGCGCCAGCAGCCAAGTTGGTTGGCGGGGCCGGGAGACCCAGTACTTC.